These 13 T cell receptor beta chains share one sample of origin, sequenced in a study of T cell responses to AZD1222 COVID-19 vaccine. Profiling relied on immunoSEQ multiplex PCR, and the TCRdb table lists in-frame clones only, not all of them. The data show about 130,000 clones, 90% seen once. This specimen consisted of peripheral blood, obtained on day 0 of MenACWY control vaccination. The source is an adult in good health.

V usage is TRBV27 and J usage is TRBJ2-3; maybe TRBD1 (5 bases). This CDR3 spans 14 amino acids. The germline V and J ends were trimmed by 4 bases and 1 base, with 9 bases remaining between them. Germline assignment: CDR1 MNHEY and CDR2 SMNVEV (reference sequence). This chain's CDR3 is CASSSGHGTDTQYF. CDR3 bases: TGTGCCAGCAGTTCAGGGCATGGCACAGATACGCAGTATTTT.

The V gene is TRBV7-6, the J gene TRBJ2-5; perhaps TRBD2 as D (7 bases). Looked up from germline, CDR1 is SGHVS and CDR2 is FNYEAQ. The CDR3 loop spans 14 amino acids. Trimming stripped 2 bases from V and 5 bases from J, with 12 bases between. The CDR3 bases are TGTGCCAGCAGCTTAAGAGGGAGGGGGGAGACCCAGTACTTC. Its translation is CASSLRGRGETQYF.

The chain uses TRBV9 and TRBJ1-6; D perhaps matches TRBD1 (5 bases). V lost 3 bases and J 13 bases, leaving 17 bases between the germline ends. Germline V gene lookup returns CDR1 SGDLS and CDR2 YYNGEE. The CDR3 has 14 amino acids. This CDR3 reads CASSDGTSRPPLHF. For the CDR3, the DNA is TGTGCCAGCAGCGATGGGACGTCCCGTCCGCCCCTCCACTTT.

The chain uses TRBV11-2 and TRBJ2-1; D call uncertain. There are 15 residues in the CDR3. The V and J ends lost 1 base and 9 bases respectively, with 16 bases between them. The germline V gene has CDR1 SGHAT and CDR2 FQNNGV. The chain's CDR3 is CASSLARNSYGEQFF. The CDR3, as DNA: TGTGCCAGCAGCTTAGCCCGCAACAGCTATGGTGAGCAGTTCTTC.

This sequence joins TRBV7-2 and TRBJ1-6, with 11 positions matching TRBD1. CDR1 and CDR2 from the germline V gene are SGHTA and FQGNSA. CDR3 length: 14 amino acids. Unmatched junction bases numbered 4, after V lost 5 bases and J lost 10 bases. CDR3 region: CASSPGQGASPLHF. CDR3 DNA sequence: TGTGCCAGCAGCCCTGGACAGGGGGCGTCACCCCTCCACTTT.

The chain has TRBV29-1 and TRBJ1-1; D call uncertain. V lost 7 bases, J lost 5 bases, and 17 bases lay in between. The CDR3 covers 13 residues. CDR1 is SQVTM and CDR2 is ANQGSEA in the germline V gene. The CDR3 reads CSGRWGSGTEAFF. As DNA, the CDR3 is TGCAGCGGTAGGTGGGGTAGTGGTACTGAAGCTTTCTTT.

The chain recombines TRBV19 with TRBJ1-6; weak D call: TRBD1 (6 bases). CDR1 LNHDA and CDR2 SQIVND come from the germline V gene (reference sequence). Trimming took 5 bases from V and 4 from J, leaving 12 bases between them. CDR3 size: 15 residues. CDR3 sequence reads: CASSGRQAYNSPLHF. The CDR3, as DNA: TGTGCCAGTAGTGGGAGACAGGCTTATAATTCACCCCTCCACTTT.

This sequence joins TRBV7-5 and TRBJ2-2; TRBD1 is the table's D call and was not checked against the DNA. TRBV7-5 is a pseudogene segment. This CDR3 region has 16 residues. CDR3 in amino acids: CVRSSRTGPNTGELFF. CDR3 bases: TGTGTCAGAAGCTCCCGGACAGGGCCGAACACCGGGGAGCTGTTTTTT.

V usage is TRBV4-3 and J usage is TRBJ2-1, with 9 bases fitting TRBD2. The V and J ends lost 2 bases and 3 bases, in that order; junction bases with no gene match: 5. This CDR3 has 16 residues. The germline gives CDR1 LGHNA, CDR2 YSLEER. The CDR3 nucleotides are TGCGCCAGCAGCCAAAGCAGCGGGGGGAGCTACAATGAGCAGTTCTTC. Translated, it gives CASSQSSGGSYNEQFF.

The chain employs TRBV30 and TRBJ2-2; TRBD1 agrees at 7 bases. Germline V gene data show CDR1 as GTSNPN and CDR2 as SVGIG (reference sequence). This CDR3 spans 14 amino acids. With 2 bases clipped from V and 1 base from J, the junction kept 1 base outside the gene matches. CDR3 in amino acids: CAWSRTGNTGELFF. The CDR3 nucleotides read TGTGCCTGGAGTCGGACAGGGAACACCGGGGAGCTGTTTTTT.

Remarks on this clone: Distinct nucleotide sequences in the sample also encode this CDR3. CDR3 DNA: TGTGCCAGCTCGGGTTACAATGAGCAGTTCTTC. Encoded protein: CASSGYNEQFF. This chain connects TRBV2 to TRBJ2-1; D call uncertain. Per the germline V gene, CDR1 is SNHLY and CDR2 is FYNNEI. V was shortened by 8 bases and J by 4 bases, with 6 bases between the two germline ends. This CDR3 contains 11 residues. Combining the CDR3 with reference TRBV2 and TRBJ2-1 gives the whole variable domain EPEVTQTPSHQVTQMGQEVILRCVPISNHLYFYWYRQILGQKVEFLVSFYNNEISEKSEIFDDQFSVERPDGSNFTLKIRSTKLEDSAMYFCASSGYNEQFFGPGTRLTVL.

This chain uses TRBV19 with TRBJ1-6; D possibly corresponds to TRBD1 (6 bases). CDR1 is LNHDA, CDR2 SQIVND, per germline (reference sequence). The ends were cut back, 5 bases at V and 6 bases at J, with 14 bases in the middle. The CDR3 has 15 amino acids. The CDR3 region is CASSWRQGSNSPLHF. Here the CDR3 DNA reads TGTGCCAGTAGTTGGAGGCAGGGGTCTAATTCACCCCTCCACTTT.

The CDR3 spells CASSPTRDVSLYEQYF. In DNA, the CDR3 is TGTGCCAGCAGCCCGACCAGGGACGTTTCTTTGTACGAGCAGTACTTC. The V gene is TRBV9, the J gene TRBJ2-7, with D possibly called TRBD1 or TRBD2 (5 bases each). The CDR3 length is 16 residues. Germline assignment: CDR1 SGDLS and CDR2 YYNGEE. V was cut by 4 bases and J by 4 bases, with 21 bases left in between.